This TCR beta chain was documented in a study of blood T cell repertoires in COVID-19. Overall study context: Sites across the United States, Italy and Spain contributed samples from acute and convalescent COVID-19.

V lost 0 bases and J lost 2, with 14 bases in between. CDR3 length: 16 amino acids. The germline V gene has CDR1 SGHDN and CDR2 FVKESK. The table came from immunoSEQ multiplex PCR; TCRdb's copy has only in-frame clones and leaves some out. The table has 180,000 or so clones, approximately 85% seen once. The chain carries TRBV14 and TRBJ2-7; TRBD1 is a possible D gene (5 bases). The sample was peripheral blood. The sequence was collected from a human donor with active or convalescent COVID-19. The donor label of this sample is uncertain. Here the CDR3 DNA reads TGTGCCAGCAGCCAAGATAGGGGCAGGTTCACCTACGAGCAGTACTTC. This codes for CASSQDRGRFTYEQYF.